These T cell receptor beta chains were read from a single sample in a study of T-cell memory formation after mild COVID-19. TCRdb re-called the 5' RACE reads through MiXCR, storing one row per CDR3 protein. The table shows about 110,000 distinct CDR3 sequences, with about 18% occurring only once. The specimen was PBMCs or a T cell subset sorted from them (not recorded which). These receptors were obtained from a man between 18 and 35 years old who had mild COVID-19 (a few samples of this study predate the infection). Cell type and time point are not known. The CDR3 runs from the conserved cysteine through the conserved F or W. D genes are given only for firm matches. The size entry is marked missing in some rows and otherwise reads once, few, many or a size class.

>few|TRBV29-1|TRBJ2-7|-
CSGGQDYEQYF
TGCAGCGGGGGCCAGGACTACGAGCAGTACTTC
>few|TRBV28|TRBJ1-2|-
CASARDYGYTF
TGTGCCAGCGCCAGGGACTATGGCTACACCTTC
>few|TRBV20-1|TRBJ2-1|TRBD2
CSARGAVSGGRWSYNEQFF
TGCAGTGCTAGAGGTGCGGTTAGCGGGGGGAGGTGGTCCTACAATGAGCAGTTCTTC
>few|TRBV7-2|TRBJ1-4|-
CASSNRPGGAGEKLFF
TGTGCCAGCAGCAACCGCCCGGGAGGGGCGGGAGAAAAACTGTTTTTT
>-|TRBV2|TRBJ2-7|TRBD1
CASSLDRDLKKQYF
TGTGCCAGCAGCCTAGACAGGGATCTTAAAAAGCAGTACTTC
>-|TRBV12-3/TRBV12-4|TRBJ1-1|TRBD1
CASSTRTGHYYEAFF
TGTGCCAGCAGTACCCGGACAGGGCACTATTATGAAGCTTTCTTT
>-|TRBV7-2|TRBJ2-3|TRBD1
CASSLGGQGSTDTQYF
TGTGCCAGCAGCTTAGGGGGACAGGGGAGCACAGATACGCAGTATTTT
>many|TRBV5-1|TRBJ2-2|-
CASSPRGPNTGELFF
TGCGCCAGCAGCCCCCGAGGACCGAACACCGGGGAGCTGTTTTTT
>-|TRBV6-5|TRBJ2-7|TRBD2
CASSYDSGSPYEQYF
TGTGCCAGCAGTTACGATAGCGGGTCCCCCTACGAGCAGTACTTC
>medium-sized|TRBV7-9|TRBJ2-1|-
CASSLVASNHNEQFF
TGTGCCAGCAGCTTAGTGGCTAGCAACCACAATGAGCAGTTCTTC
>-|TRBV2|TRBJ2-2|-
CASVGVGGIRTGELFF
TGTGCCAGCGTCGGGGTCGGAGGGATAAGAACCGGGGAGCTGTTTTTT
>few|TRBV10-3|TRBJ2-5|-
CAISESQAGETQYF
TGTGCCATCAGTGAGTCGCAGGCAGGAGAGACCCAGTACTTC
>many|TRBV6-5|TRBJ2-1|-
CAAPGSSYNEQFF
TGTGCCGCCCCGGGGAGCTCCTACAATGAGCAGTTCTTC
>-|TRBV18|TRBJ2-3|TRBD1
CASSPPGTGGTDTQYF
TGTGCCAGCTCACCTCCCGGGACAGGGGGCACAGATACGCAGTATTTT
>many|TRBV5-1|TRBJ1-2|-
CASSFEVDYGYTF
TGCGCCAGCAGCTTTGAGGTCGACTATGGCTACACCTTC
>few|TRBV7-2|TRBJ2-5|TRBD2
CASSLVVASGGRETQYF
TGTGCCAGCAGCTTAGTTGTGGCTAGCGGGGGCAGAGAGACCCAGTACTTC
>-|TRBV20-1|TRBJ1-1|-
CSARGRGDTEAFF
TGCAGTGCTAGAGGGAGGGGGGACACTGAAGCTTTCTTT
>-|TRBV29-1|TRBJ1-2|TRBD1
CSVEDSGQGYYGYTF
TGCAGCGTTGAAGATAGTGGACAGGGCTACTATGGCTACACCTTC
>few|TRBV7-9|TRBJ1-1|TRBD1
CASSIDRGGEAFF
TGTGCCAGCAGCATCGACAGGGGCGGTGAAGCTTTCTTT
>-|TRBV5-1|TRBJ1-2|TRBD1
CASSGEATGTVPPYGYTF
TGCGCCAGCAGCGGGGAGGCGACAGGGACAGTTCCCCCCTATGGCTACACCTTC
>few|TRBV7-2|TRBJ2-5|-
CASSLDYSETQYF
TGTGCCAGCAGCTTAGACTATAGCGAGACCCAGTACTTC
>-|TRBV4-1|TRBJ1-2|TRBD1
CASSHGDAQGRGGYTF
TGCGCCAGCAGCCACGGGGACGCACAGGGGAGAGGCGGCTACACCTTC
>-|TRBV4-3|TRBJ1-5|TRBD1
CASGQGGNQPQHF
TGCGCCAGCGGACAGGGAGGCAATCAGCCCCAGCATTTT
>-|TRBV27|TRBJ1-3|-
CASSSRASGNTIYF
TGTGCCAGCAGTTCCAGGGCTTCTGGAAACACCATATATTTT
>few|TRBV6-2/TRBV6-3|TRBJ2-3|TRBD1
CASNPTGVGADTQYF
TGTGCCAGCAACCCTACAGGGGTAGGAGCAGATACGCAGTATTTT
>few|TRBV7-8|TRBJ2-3|-
CASSQSLGTQYF
TGTGCCAGCAGCCAATCTTTGGGTACGCAGTATTTT
>-|TRBV18|TRBJ1-1|-
CASSADGLGTEAFF
TGTGCCAGCTCAGCCGATGGGTTAGGGACTGAAGCTTTCTTT
>-|TRBV11-2|TRBJ2-3|-
CASSFRRSGGPADTQYF
TGTGCCAGCAGCTTCCGTCGATCGGGGGGCCCCGCAGATACGCAGTATTTT
>-|TRBV7-2|TRBJ1-4|TRBD1
CASSRDSTSPNEKLFF
TGTGCCAGCAGCCGGGACAGTACCTCACCTAATGAAAAACTGTTTTTT
>-|TRBV12-3/TRBV12-4|TRBJ2-3|-
CASSPHWGTDTQYF
TGTGCCAGCAGCCCTCATTGGGGCACAGATACGCAGTATTTT
>few|TRBV15|TRBJ1-1|-
CATSRDGGNTEAFF
TGTGCCACCAGCAGAGATGGAGGAAACACTGAAGCTTTCTTT
>-|TRBV7-2|TRBJ2-7|-
CASSAGHPTSEQYF
TGTGCCAGCAGCGCGGGACACCCGACCTCCGAGCAGTACTTC
>few|TRBV20-1|TRBJ1-4|-
CSARDPLDEKLFF
TGCAGTGCTAGGGACCCGCTTGATGAAAAACTGTTTTTT
>few|TRBV9|TRBJ2-5|-
CASSAGVYQETQYF
TGTGCCAGCAGCGCCGGGGTATACCAAGAGACCCAGTACTTC
>-|TRBV5-6|TRBJ1-3|-
CASLDSSSGNTIYF
TGTGCCAGCCTGGACAGTAGCTCTGGAAACACCATATATTTT
>-|TRBV5-1|TRBJ2-5|-
CASSLGDYLQETQYF
TGCGCCAGCAGCTTGGGAGACTACCTCCAAGAGACCCAGTACTTC
>few|TRBV29-1|TRBJ2-2|TRBD1
CSVGTGGTGELFF
TGCAGCGTCGGGACAGGGGGTACCGGGGAGCTGTTTTTT
>few|TRBV12-3/TRBV12-4|TRBJ1-2|-
CASSLGGVGGSMSGYTF
TGTGCCAGCAGTTTGGGTGGAGTCGGGGGTTCTATGTCTGGCTACACCTTC
>few|TRBV6-2/TRBV6-3|TRBJ2-5|-
CASSPSQETQYF
TGTGCCAGCAGTCCCAGCCAAGAGACCCAGTACTTC
>-|TRBV19|TRBJ1-5|-
CASSRGRRQGNQPQHF
TGTGCCAGTAGTAGAGGGAGGAGGCAGGGCAATCAGCCCCAGCATTTT